This T cell receptor beta chain was retrieved from a study of STAT5B mutations in CD4+ large granular lymphocyte leukemia. Produced via immunoSEQ multiplex PCR; TCRdb's table is partial and in-frame only. The table lists tens of thousands of clones, roughly 83% of them singletons, with less than 0.45% in the top ten. The CDR3 extends over 14 amino acids. In germline, CDR1 is KGHSH, CDR2 LQKENI. Trimming took 2 bases from V and 6 from J; bases not matched to a gene: 7. The sequencing sample was made of CD4+ T cells from blood buffy coats. J is TRBJ2-7 and V is TRBV18; TRBD1 agrees at 7 bases. The source is a human donor in good health. The CDR3 spells CASSPARGPLEQYF. As DNA, the CDR3 is TGTGCCAGCTCACCAGCTAGGGGGCCGCTCGAGCAGTACTTC.